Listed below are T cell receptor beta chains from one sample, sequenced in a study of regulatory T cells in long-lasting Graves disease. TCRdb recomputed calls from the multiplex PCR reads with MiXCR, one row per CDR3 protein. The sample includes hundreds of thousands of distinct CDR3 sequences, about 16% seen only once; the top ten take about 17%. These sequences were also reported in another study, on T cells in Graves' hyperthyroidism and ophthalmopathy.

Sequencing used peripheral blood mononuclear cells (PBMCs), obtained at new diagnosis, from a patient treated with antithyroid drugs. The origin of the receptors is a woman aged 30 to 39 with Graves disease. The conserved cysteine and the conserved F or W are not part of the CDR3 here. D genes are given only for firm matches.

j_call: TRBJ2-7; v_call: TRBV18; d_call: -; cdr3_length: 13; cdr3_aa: ASSSGEGFAYEQY
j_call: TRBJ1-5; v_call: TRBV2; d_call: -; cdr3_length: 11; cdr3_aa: ASSEEKNQPQH
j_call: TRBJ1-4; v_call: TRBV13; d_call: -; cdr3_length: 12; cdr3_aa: ASSFAGAREKLF
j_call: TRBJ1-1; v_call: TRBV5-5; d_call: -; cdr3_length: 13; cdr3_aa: ASSLAEGPATEAF
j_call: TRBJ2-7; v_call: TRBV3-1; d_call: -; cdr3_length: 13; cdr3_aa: ASSQDLRGTYEQY
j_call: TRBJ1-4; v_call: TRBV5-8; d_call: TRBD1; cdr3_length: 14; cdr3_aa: ASSNGTGGWGEKLF
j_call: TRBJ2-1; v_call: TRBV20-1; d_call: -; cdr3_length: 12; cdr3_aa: SASSDSSYNEQF
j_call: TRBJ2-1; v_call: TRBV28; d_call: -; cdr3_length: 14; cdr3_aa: ASSSWTYSSYNEQF
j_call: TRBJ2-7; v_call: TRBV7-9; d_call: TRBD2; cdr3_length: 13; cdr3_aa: ASSHPGLASYEQY
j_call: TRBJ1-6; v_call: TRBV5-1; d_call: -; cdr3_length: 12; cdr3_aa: ASSLAGLGSPLH
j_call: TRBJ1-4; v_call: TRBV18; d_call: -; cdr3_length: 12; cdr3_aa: ASSPTVDNEKLF
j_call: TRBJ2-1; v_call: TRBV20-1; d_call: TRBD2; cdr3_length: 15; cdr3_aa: SASSGTSGRGMDEQF
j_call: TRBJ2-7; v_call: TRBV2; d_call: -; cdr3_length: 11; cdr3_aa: ASSVARRDEQY
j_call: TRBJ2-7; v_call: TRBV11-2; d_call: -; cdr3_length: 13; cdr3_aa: ASSLGAGQYYEQY
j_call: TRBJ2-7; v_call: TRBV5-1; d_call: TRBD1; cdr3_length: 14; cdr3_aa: ASSLAAGTGSYEQY
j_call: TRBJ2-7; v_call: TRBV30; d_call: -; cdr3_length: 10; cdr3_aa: AWSANHYEQY
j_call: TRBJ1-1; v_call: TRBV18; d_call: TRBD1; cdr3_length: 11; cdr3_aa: ASSRTGDTEAF
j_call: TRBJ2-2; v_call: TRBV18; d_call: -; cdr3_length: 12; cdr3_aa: ASSPPPVAGELF
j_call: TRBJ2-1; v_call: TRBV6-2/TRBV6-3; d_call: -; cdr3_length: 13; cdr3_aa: ASSWSGPSYNEQF
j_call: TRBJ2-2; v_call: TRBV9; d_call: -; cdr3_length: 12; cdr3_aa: ASSVGTNLGELF
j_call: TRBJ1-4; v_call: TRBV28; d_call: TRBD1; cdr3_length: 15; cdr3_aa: ASSPSPGTGVREKLF
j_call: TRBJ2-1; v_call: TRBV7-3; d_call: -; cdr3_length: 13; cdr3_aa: ASTEGSGRPNEQF
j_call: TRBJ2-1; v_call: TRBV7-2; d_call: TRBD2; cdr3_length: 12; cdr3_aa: ASSQPTSGRAQF
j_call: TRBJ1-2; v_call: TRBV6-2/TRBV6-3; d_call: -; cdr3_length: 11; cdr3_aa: ASSEVAGYGYT
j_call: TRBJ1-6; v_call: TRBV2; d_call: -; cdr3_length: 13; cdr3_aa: ASKSSETGFSPLH
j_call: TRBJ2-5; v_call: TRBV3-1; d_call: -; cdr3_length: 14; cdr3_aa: ASSYLFGSGRGTQY
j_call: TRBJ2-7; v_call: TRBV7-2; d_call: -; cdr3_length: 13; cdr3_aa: ASSLARTLSYEQY
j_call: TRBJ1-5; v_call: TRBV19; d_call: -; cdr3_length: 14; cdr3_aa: ASSIDRLSSNQPQH
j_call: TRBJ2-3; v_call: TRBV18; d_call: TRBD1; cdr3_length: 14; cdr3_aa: ASSPRGQGSTDTQY
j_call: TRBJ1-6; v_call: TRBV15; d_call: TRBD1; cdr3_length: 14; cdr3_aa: ATSGAVGQYNSPLH
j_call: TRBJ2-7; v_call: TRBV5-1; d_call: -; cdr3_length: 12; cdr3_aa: ASTLGLGNYEQY
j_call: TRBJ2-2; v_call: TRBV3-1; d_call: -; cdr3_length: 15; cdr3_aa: ASSQGPGTRLSGELF
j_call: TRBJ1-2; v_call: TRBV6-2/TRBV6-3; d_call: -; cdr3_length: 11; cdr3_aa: ASSYGTTYGYT
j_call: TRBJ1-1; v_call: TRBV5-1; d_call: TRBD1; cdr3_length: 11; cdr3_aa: ASSWTGLNEAF
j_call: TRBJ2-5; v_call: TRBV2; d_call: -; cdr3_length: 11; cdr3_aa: ASSGQGKETQY
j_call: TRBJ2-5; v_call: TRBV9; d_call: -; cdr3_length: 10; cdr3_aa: ASSVVQETQY
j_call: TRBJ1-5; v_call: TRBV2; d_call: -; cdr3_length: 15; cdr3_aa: ASIANLPGASNQPQH
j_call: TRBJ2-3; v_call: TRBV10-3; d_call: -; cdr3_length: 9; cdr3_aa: AARQADTQY
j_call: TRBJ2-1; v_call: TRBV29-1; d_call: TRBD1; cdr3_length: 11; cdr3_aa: SVLGQAHNEQF
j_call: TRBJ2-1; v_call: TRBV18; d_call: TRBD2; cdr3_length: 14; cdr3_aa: ASSPPPSGIYNEQF
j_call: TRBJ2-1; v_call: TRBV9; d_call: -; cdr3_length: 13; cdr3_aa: ASSVGTGWIYEQF
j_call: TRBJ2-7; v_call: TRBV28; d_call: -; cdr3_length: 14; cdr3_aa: ASSSLTPSRPYEQY
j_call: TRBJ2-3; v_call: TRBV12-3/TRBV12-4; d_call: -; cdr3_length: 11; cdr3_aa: ASSSYAPDTQY
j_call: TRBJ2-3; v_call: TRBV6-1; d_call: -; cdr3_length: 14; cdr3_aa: ASSDGDFSSTDTQY
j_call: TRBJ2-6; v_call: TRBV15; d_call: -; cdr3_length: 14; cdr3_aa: ATSNRAGIGANVLT
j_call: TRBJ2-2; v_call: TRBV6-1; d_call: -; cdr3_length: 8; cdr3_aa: ASQDWELF
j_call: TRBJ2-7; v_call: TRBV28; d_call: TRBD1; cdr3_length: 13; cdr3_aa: ASSSPRTGGSEQY
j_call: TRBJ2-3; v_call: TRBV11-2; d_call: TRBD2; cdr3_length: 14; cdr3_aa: ASRRGLAGPTDTQY
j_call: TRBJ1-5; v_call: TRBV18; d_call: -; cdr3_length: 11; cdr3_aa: ASSRAPLQPQH
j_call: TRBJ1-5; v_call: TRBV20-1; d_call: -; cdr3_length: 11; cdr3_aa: SASQGANQPQH
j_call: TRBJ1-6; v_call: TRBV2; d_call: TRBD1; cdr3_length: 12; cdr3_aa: ASTEQGARSPLH
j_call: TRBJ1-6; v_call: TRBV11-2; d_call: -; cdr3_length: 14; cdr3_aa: ASSLVGASKNSPLH